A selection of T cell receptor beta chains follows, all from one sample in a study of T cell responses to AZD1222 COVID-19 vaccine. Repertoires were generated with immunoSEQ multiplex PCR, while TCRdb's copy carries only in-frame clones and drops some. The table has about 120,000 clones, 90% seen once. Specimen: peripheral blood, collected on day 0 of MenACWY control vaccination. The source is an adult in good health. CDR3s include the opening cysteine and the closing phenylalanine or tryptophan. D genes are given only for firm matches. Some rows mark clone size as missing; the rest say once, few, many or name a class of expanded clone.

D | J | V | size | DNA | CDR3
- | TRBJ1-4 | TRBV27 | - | TGTGCCAGCAGTTTATATTGGCGGTCGACTAATGAAAAACTGTTTTTT | CASSLYWRSTNEKLFF
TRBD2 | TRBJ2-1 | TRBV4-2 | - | TGTGCCAGCAGCCAGGAACCGGGACTAGCGGGAGGAGCGCCCCCCAATGAGCAGTTCTTC | CASSQEPGLAGGAPPNEQFF
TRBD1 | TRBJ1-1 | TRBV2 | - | TGTGCCAGCAGCGTCGGGGACAGGGGGTTAATGAACACTGAAGCTTTCTTT | CASSVGDRGLMNTEAFF
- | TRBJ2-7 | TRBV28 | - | TGTGCCAGCAGTTTCTCTGTGCAGTGGTCCTACGAGCAGTACTTC | CASSFSVQWSYEQYF
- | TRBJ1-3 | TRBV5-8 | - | TGTGCCAGCAGCTTATGGGAGGGACAAGGACTCGGAAACACCATATATTTT | CASSLWEGQGLGNTIYF
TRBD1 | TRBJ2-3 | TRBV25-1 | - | TGTGCCAGCAGTGAGGCCGGACAGGGGAACACAGATACGCAGTATTTT | CASSEAGQGNTDTQYF
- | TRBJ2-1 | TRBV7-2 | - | TGTGCCAGCAGCCCCCAGTATAGCTACAATGAGCAGTTCTTC | CASSPQYSYNEQFF
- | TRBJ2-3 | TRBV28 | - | TGTGCCAGCGACGACCGGGGTCTCCGCACAGATACGCAGTATTTT | CASDDRGLRTDTQYF
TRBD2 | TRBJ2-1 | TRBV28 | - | TGTGCCAGCAGCCAACTAGCGGGAGGGCACAATGAGCAGTTCTTC | CASSQLAGGHNEQFF
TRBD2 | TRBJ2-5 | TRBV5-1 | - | TGCGCCAGCAGCTTGGCCCCGACTAGCGGGGCGGACCAAGAGACCCAGTACTTC | CASSLAPTSGADQETQYF
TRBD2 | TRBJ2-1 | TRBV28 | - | TGTGCCAGCAAACTAGCGGGAGGGAGGAATGAGCAGTTCTTC | CASKLAGGRNEQFF
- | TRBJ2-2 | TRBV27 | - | TGTGCCAGCAGTATCCTGCAGGGGGGGACCGGGGAGCTGTTTTTT | CASSILQGGTGELFF
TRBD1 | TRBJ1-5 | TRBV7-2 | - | TGTGCCAGCAGCCTGGACAGGAGCAGCAATCAGCCCCAGCATTTT | CASSLDRSSNQPQHF
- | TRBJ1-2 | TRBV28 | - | TGTGCCAGCAGTTGGGGGAGAGGGGCTCCCGGGGGCTACACCTTC | CASSWGRGAPGGYTF
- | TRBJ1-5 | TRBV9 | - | TGTGCCAACCAGGTTAATCAGCCCCAGCATTTT | CANQVNQPQHF
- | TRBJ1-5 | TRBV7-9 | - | TGTGCCAGCAGCTTAGACGGAACGGGGCAGCCCCAGCATTTT | CASSLDGTGQPQHF
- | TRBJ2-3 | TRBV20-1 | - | TGCAGTGCATCTAGGGCAGATACGCAGTATTTT | CSASRADTQYF
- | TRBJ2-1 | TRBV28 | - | TGTGCCAGCAGTTTAGGGGACATAAGGACGTACAATGAGCAGTTCTTC | CASSLGDIRTYNEQFF
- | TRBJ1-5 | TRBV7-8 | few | TGTGCCAGCAGCTTATACGCGGGTGGCAATCAGCCCCAGCATTTT | CASSLYAGGNQPQHF
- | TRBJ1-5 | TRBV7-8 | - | TGTGCCAGCATCCCTTCCTTTTGGAGCCCAGGGTCGAGCAATCAGCCCCAGCATTTT | CASIPSFWSPGSSNQPQHF
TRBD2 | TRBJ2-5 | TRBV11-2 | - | TGTGCCAGCAGCTTTCAGGCGGGGGGGAGAGAGACCCAGTACTTC | CASSFQAGGRETQYF
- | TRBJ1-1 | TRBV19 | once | TGTGCCAGTAGATCCCAGGGAGGCGGCACTGAAGCTTTCTTT | CASRSQGGGTEAFF